The clone carrying this TCR beta chain was seen at least ten times. What it recognizes is unknown. This may be a read error, as it is one base from a much larger clone. Per the original methods: The study built a papillary thyroid cancer distant-metastasis classifier from CDR3 differences across clinicopathological groups. MiXCR was used by TCRdb to re-call the PCR reads. What appears here as the V and J calls and clone size reflects TCRdb's work, not the paper's. Altogether 50,000 to 70,000 clones are present, about 3.8% being singletons, with the ten largest covering about 20%. This specimen belongs to a study of metastatic and nonmetastatic thyroid tumors. Turning to the study itself: Samples came from malignant and benign thyroid patients, and repertoires were compared across blood and tumor or nodule tissue.

Study-wide results and limits: TCR beta diversity was reportedly significantly higher in malignant thyroid tumors than benign nodules, in blood and tumor.

Prior to thyroid surgery, none of the patients had received any treatment. There are 11 residues in the CDR3. Trimming took 7 bases from V and 6 from J, leaving 6 bases between them. Germline values: CDR1 MNHNS, CDR2 SASEGT. This chain connects TRBV6-1 to TRBJ2-2, with no clear D. The material sequenced was blood. The TCR comes from a female donor with papillary thyroid cancer or a benign thyroid nodule (not recorded which). Some clones in this sample may be carry-over from other donors' samples. CDR3 coding DNA: TGTGCCAGCATCCGAGCCGGGGAGCTGTTTTTT. This sequence encodes CASIRAGELFF.